The T cell receptor beta chain under discussion was sequenced for a study of tumor-infiltrating lymphocytes in primary liver carcinoma. Study-wide context: Male and female patients aged 30 to 69 years made up the cohort. Every sample contained roughly 3.65 to 8 million productive TCRbeta reads, and these numbers were similar from one tissue type to another.

Both RNA and DNA were isolated together from around 20-30 mg of bulk tissue that had not been sorted. Patients were treatment-naive with chronic HBV infection. Germline assignment: CDR1 MDHEN and CDR2 SYDVKM. This CDR3 has 13 residues. As concerns this clonotype: Mismatch with germline at one junction end may stem from a read error.

The input was about 500 ng total RNA; TCR beta cDNA was made from it with a constant-region primer. Sequencing libraries for TCR beta derived from three nested multiplex PCR rounds that used slightly modified ARM-PCR. The opening two PCR rounds, around 11 cycles each, paired TRBV1-TRBV30 forward primers with a C-beta reverse primer. In TCRdb, the multiplex PCR reads were re-called with MiXCR into one record per CDR3 protein. The sample shows approximately 80,000 distinct CDR3 sequences, roughly 71% of them seen only once. The chain combines TRBV28 with TRBJ2-2; D is possibly TRBD2 (5 bases). Sequencing used tumor-adjacent normal liver tissue. The sequence was collected from a man aged 40-49 years with primary liver carcinoma and hepatitis B virus infection. For the CDR3, the DNA is TGTGCCAGCAATTTACTCAGAGTGAGGGAGCTGTTGTTT. It translates to CASNLLRVRELLF. Variable domain in full (rest from reference TRBV28 and TRBJ2-2): DVKVTQSSRYLVKRTGEKVFLECVQDMDHENMFWYRQDPGLGLRLIYFSYDVKMKEKGDIPEGYSVSREKKERFSLILESASTNQTSMYLCASNLLRVRELLFGEGSRLTVL.